Sequencing of this TCR beta chain was carried out in a study of blood T cell repertoires in COVID-19. Study background: Specimens from acute and convalescent COVID-19 originated in the United States, Italy and Spain.

This CDR3 has 15 amino acids. Trimming left V 4 bases short and J 1 base short, with 14 bases between. Germline V gene data show CDR1 as SGHRS and CDR2 as YFSETQ. This clone appeared a few times. Authors' analysis steps: Nucleated cell number was recorded as an estimate derived from reference gene primer amplification. TCRdb keeps only in-frame clones here, not all; method: immunoSEQ multiplex PCR. The V and J calls and the clone size are those of that table, but D and trimming were determined from the DNA. This sample has about 99,000 clones, with about 80% found just once. This chain joins TRBV5-1 and TRBJ1-1; D is uncertain. The receptor's source is a human donor in a cohort sampled during active COVID-19. The source material was peripheral blood. In DNA form, the CDR3 reads TGCGCCAGCAGCCCCCTTGGAGGTCAGAACACTGAAGCTTTCTTT. It translates to CASSPLGGQNTEAFF.